This T cell receptor beta chain was obtained from a study of T cell changes during pregnancy in multiple sclerosis. The protocol was immunoSEQ multiplex PCR, while the TCRdb copy is restricted to in-frame clones and leaves out a portion. The sample shows 52,000 or so clones, around 90% of them seen only once. In its sample, this clone was seen once. The junction had 2 bases not matched to a gene; V was cut back by 3 bases and J by 4 bases. This CDR3 has 15 residues. From germline, CDR1 is MRHNA and CDR2 SNTAGT. The chain is built from TRBV6-4 and TRBJ2-1; TRBD2 matches at 11 bases. This sequence originates from a female donor with multiple sclerosis, enrolled in a pregnancy study. The sequenced sample was CD4+ T cells from peripheral blood mononuclear cells, obtained in the second trimester of pregnancy. In DNA, the CDR3 is TGTGCCAGCAGTGATAGCGGGGGGGCTTACAATGAGCAGTTCTTC. It translates to CASSDSGGAYNEQFF.